This entry lists 27 T cell receptor beta chains sequenced from one sample in a study of radiotherapy plus CTLA-4 blockade in lung cancer. TCRdb's table, derived via immunoSEQ multiplex PCR, lists solely in-frame clones and lacks some. Here the sample spans about 100,000 clones, 83% being singletons. Source: peripheral blood, taken from a patient treated with radiotherapy plus ipilimumab. These receptor sequences come from a human donor with non-small cell lung cancer who had stable disease on radiotherapy plus ipilimumab.

The rearrangement joins TRBV2 to TRBJ1-2; D unresolved. The CDR3 spans 13 residues. V lost 4 bases and J 4 bases, leaving 10 bases between the germline ends. Germline CDR1 and CDR2: SNHLY and FYNNEI. CDR3 loop: CASSVRSPYGYTF. As DNA, the CDR3 is TGTGCCAGCAGTGTTAGGAGCCCCTATGGCTACACCTTC.

This sequence joins TRBV6-5 and TRBJ2-7; 8 bases line up with TRBD1. Trimming took 4 bases from V and 6 from J; bases not matched to a gene: 5. The CDR3 contains 13 residues. Germline V lookup: CDR1 MNHEY, CDR2 SVGAGI. This CDR3 is CASSFDRGSEQYF. In DNA, the CDR3 is TGTGCCAGCAGTTTCGACAGGGGTAGCGAGCAGTACTTC.

The chain combines TRBV19 with TRBJ2-7; D might be TRBD1 or TRBD2, each matching 5 bases. Trimming took 4 bases from V and 6 from J, leaving 10 bases between them. This CDR3 is 12 amino acids long. Germline V CDR1 and CDR2: LNHDA, SQIVND (reference sequence). The CDR3 here is CASSTQRGEQYF. DNA for the CDR3: TGTGCCAGTAGTACACAGAGGGGCGAGCAGTACTTC.

The chain carries TRBV5-1 and TRBJ2-3, with 8 bases lining up with TRBD2. The V and J ends lost 4 bases and 0 bases, in that order; junction bases with no gene match: 7. The germline V gene encodes CDR1 SGHRS and CDR2 YFSETQ. This CDR3 contains 16 residues. CDR3 sequence: CASSPAPGGSTDTQYF. For the CDR3, the DNA is TGCGCCAGCAGCCCGGCCCCGGGGGGGAGCACAGATACGCAGTATTTT.

The chain couples TRBV5-1 to TRBJ1-1, with D possibly being TRBD1 (6 bases). V shed 4 bases and J shed 3 bases, with 13 bases lying between them. Germline lookup yields CDR1 SGHRS and CDR2 YFSETQ. The CDR3 sequence is 14 residues long. The CDR3 region is CASSLAQGYTEAFF. In DNA, the CDR3 is TGCGCCAGCAGCCTCGCCCAGGGGTACACTGAAGCTTTCTTT.

This chain uses TRBV5-6 with TRBJ2-3; a possible D gene is TRBD2 (6 bases). This CDR3 region has 14 residues. Germline V lookup: CDR1 SGHDT, CDR2 YYEEEE. V lost 7 bases and J 9 bases, leaving 21 bases between the germline ends. CDR3 coding DNA: TGTGCCAGCTACCCGATAGGACTACAGGAAACGCAGTATTTT. This translates into CASYPIGLQETQYF. Full variable domain (missing parts from reference TRBV5-6 and TRBJ2-3): DAGVTQSPTHLIKTRGQQVTLRCSPKSGHDTVSWYQQALGQGPQFIFQYYEEEERQRGNFPDRFSGHQFPNYSSELNVNALLLGDSALYLCASYPIGLQETQYFGPGTRLTVL.

The sample holds a few counts of this clone. The chain carries TRBV6-1 and TRBJ2-1, with TRBD2 matching 8 bases. The CDR3 totals 13 residues. Trimming at V came to 6 bases and at J to 5 bases, leaving 3 bases not matched to a gene. Germline CDR1 is MNHNS and CDR2 is SASEGT. The CDR3 protein is CASSPAGDNEQFF. The DNA for the CDR3 is TGTGCCAGCAGCCCAGCGGGGGACAATGAGCAGTTCTTC.

The chain couples TRBV28 to TRBJ2-3; 10 bases align to TRBD2. The CDR3 runs to 15 residues. CDR1 and CDR2 from the germline V gene are MDHEN and SYDVKM. V shed 5 bases, J shed 2 bases, and the junction held 4 bases outside the gene matches. In DNA form, the CDR3 reads TGTGCCAGCAGTCTTACTAGCGGGGACACAGATACGCAGTATTTT. This gives the protein CASSLTSGDTDTQYF.

The V call is TRBV9, the J call TRBJ1-6, with D unclear. Trimming took off 3 bases at V and 9 bases at J, with 10 bases between the two ends. CDR1 and CDR2 from the germline V gene are SGDLS and YYNGEE. This CDR3 region has 13 residues. The CDR3 is CASSASATSPLHF. In nucleotides, the CDR3 is TGTGCCAGCAGCGCCTCGGCCACTTCACCCCTCCACTTT.

The CDR3 nucleotides are TGTGCCAGCAGCTTAGATCAAGACTTGCCCCAGCATTTT. This translates into CASSLDQDLPQHF. The V call is TRBV7-9, the J call TRBJ1-5; no firm D call. Trimming shortened V by 1 base and J by 9 bases, and 10 bases separated the two germline ends. The length of the CDR3 is 13 residues. Germline-derived CDR1 and CDR2 are SEHNR and FQNEAQ (reference sequence). The full variable domain, in which reference TRBV7-9 and TRBJ1-5 provide the parts outside the CDR3, is DTGVSQNPRHKITKRGQNVTFRCDPISEHNRLYWYRQTLGQGPEFLTYFQNEAQLEKSRLLSDRFSAERPKGSFSTLEIQRTEQGDSAMYLCASSLDQDLPQHFGDGTRLSIL.

The V gene is TRBV30, the J gene TRBJ1-6, with 7 positions matching TRBD1. The CDR3 consists of 14 residues. The germline V gene has CDR1 GTSNPN and CDR2 SVGIG (reference sequence). The J segment lost 7 bases and the V segment lost 0 bases, leaving 3 bases of the junction unmatched. The DNA for the CDR3 is TGTGCCTGGAGTGTAGACAGGGCGAATTCACCCCTCCACTTT. It codes for CAWSVDRANSPLHF.

This clone was seen only once. This chain links TRBV18 with TRBJ2-7; D might be TRBD1 (5 bases). The V end was cut by 3 bases, the J end by 7 bases, with 13 bases between. CDR3 length: 13 residues. CDR1 and CDR2 (germline): KGHSH, LQKENI. CDR3 in DNA: TGTGCCAGCTCACCCTCTGGGGCCTTAGAGCAGTACTTC. Protein product: CASSPSGALEQYF.

The chain links TRBV28 to TRBJ1-1; the D gene is possibly TRBD1 (5 bases). V dropped 6 bases and J dropped 2 bases, with 16 bases sitting between them. The CDR3 loop spans 15 amino acids. The germline V gene encodes CDR1 MDHEN and CDR2 SYDVKM. The CDR3 nucleotides read TGTGCCAGCAGCCTCCCCACCACAGGCAACACTGAAGCTTTCTTT. Its translation is CASSLPTTGNTEAFF.

A single count supports this clone. The rearrangement uses TRBV19 and TRBJ1-5; 9 bases are a match to TRBD1. The CDR3 consists of 16 residues. Trimming removed 6 bases from V and 0 bases from J; junction bases left unmatched: 6. Germline V gene sequence: CDR1 LNHDA, CDR2 SQIVND (reference sequence). CDR3 DNA: TGTGCCAGTAGGCCAAGGACAGGGGCTAGCAATCAGCCCCAGCATTTT. As protein: CASRPRTGASNQPQHF.

V usage is TRBV29-1 and J usage is TRBJ2-7; 9 bases are a match to TRBD2. Germline lookup yields CDR1 SQVTM and CDR2 ANQGSEA. The CDR3 covers 13 residues. J gave up 4 bases and V 1 base, and 2 bases lay outside the gene matches. The CDR3 spells CSVEGLAGYEQYF. DNA for the CDR3: TGCAGCGTTGAAGGGCTAGCGGGGTACGAGCAGTACTTC.

The chain uses TRBV7-2 and TRBJ2-2; D gene uncertain. V dropped 0 bases and J dropped 0 bases, with 8 bases sitting between them. CDR1 is SGHTA, CDR2 FQGNSA, per germline. The length of the CDR3 is 16 residues. The CDR3 bases are TGTGCCAGCAGCTTAGCGCGTGGCCCGAACACCGGGGAGCTGTTTTTT. It translates to CASSLARGPNTGELFF.

The chain links TRBV5-6 to TRBJ2-3; 7 bases are shared with TRBD2. The CDR3 contains 16 residues. The germline CDR1 and CDR2 sequences are SGHDT and YYEEEE. Trimming at V came to 0 bases and at J to 2 bases, leaving 6 bases not matched to a gene. CDR3 loop: CASSLVPSGPTDTQYF. DNA for the CDR3: TGTGCCAGCAGCTTGGTCCCTAGCGGCCCCACAGATACGCAGTATTTT. The full variable domain, its missing parts supplied by reference TRBV5-6 and TRBJ2-3, is DAGVTQSPTHLIKTRGQQVTLRCSPKSGHDTVSWYQQALGQGPQFIFQYYEEEERQRGNFPDRFSGHQFPNYSSELNVNALLLGDSALYLCASSLVPSGPTDTQYFGPGTRLTVL.

This chain connects TRBV19 to TRBJ2-1, with D possibly TRBD2 on 8 matching bases. From germline, CDR1 is LNHDA and CDR2 SQIVND (reference sequence). The CDR3 spans 21 residues. V was trimmed by 0 bases and J by 1 base, leaving 25 bases between them. CDR3: CASSIDPRGTAGAASYNEQFF. The DNA for the CDR3 is TGTGCCAGTAGTATAGATCCTAGAGGGACAGCGGGGGCGGCATCCTACAATGAGCAGTTCTTC.

The gene calls are TRBV19 and TRBJ1-2; a weak D match, TRBD1 (6 bases). The CDR3 runs to 15 residues. The germline V gene has CDR1 LNHDA and CDR2 SQIVND (reference sequence). The V end lost 10 bases, the J end lost 2 bases, and 20 bases lay between the germline ends. This chain's CDR3 is CATGVRGGRNYGYTF. The CDR3 DNA reads as TGTGCCACCGGGGTCAGGGGAGGGAGAAACTATGGCTACACCTTC.

This rearrangement joins TRBV27 to TRBJ2-2; D possibly matches TRBD1 or TRBD2 (5 bases each). With 9 bases removed from V and 2 bases from J, the gap between germline ends came to 10 bases. The CDR3 has 13 amino acids. Germline V CDR1 and CDR2: MNHEY, SMNVEV (reference sequence). CDR3 protein: CARAGSNTGELFF. CDR3 DNA: TGTGCCAGGGCAGGGAGCAACACCGGGGAGCTGTTTTTT.

The chain has TRBV5-1 and TRBJ1-2; TRBD1 might be the D (5 bases). Germline loops: CDR1 SGHRS, CDR2 YFSETQ. The length of the CDR3 is 14 residues. V was trimmed by 4 bases and J by 8 bases, leaving 18 bases between them. CDR3 bases: TGCGCCAGCAGCCTGGACTCTGGTTGGGGCGGCTACACCTTC. It codes for CASSLDSGWGGYTF.

CDR3 sequence reads: CAIRGGETDTQYF. The CDR3 DNA is TGTGCCATCAGGGGGGGGGAGACAGATACGCAGTATTTT. The chain couples TRBV10-3 to TRBJ2-3; 7 bases agree with TRBD2. V trimming: 6 bases; J trimming: 3 bases; junction bases outside the gene matches: 3. The germline V gene encodes CDR1 ENHRY and CDR2 SYGVKD. The CDR3 length is 13 residues.

The V gene is TRBV2, the J gene TRBJ1-2; D gene ambiguous. The CDR3 is 12 amino acids. V was cut by 8 bases and J by 1 base, with 8 bases left in between. Germline values: CDR1 SNHLY, CDR2 FYNNEI. DNA of the CDR3: TGTGCCAGCGTGCGGGATAACTATGGCTACACCTTC. The encoded protein is CASVRDNYGYTF.

V usage is TRBV19 and J usage is TRBJ1-4, with D hard to call. Trimming left V 4 bases short and J 4 bases short, with 19 bases between. This CDR3 comprises 17 residues. CDR1 and CDR2 (germline): LNHDA, SQIVND (reference sequence). The CDR3 nucleotides are TGTGCCAGTAGTAACACCCCGGGAGAGGCGGGTAATGAAAAACTGTTTTTT. It translates to CASSNTPGEAGNEKLFF. The full variable domain, its missing parts supplied by reference TRBV19 and TRBJ1-4, is DGGITQSPKYLFRKEGQNVTLSCEQNLNHDAMYWYRQDPGQGLRLIYYSQIVNDFQKGDIAEGYSVSREKKESFPLTVTSAQKNPTAFYLCASSNTPGEAGNEKLFFGSGTQLSVL.

V usage is TRBV6-6 and J usage is TRBJ1-5; D remains unclear. CDR1 and CDR2 (germline): MNHNY, SVGAGI (reference sequence). There are 12 residues in the CDR3. V lost 6 bases and J 0 bases, leaving 3 bases between the germline ends. CDR3 sequence (DNA): TGTGCCAGCAGAGATAGCAATCAGCCCCAGCATTTT. Translated, it gives CASRDSNQPQHF.

The chain is built from TRBV19 and TRBJ1-3, with no clear D. Germline V gene lookup returns CDR1 LNHDA and CDR2 SQIVND (reference sequence). The CDR3 extends over 14 amino acids. Trimming shortened V by 8 bases and J by 3 bases, and 14 bases separated the two germline ends. CDR3 residues: CASWASRSGNTIYF. The DNA of the CDR3 is TGTGCCAGTTGGGCCTCAAGGAGTGGAAACACCATATATTTT.

The gene calls are TRBV6-5 and TRBJ1-5; possible D gene TRBD1, 6 bases. CDR1 MNHEY and CDR2 SVGAGI come from the germline V gene. V lost 4 bases and J lost 3, with 16 bases in between. CDR3 length: 16 amino acids. CDR3 coding DNA: TGTGCCAGCAGTTTTACTAGTCCAGGGGACAATCAGCCCCAGCATTTT. It encodes CASSFTSPGDNQPQHF.